Listed below are T cell receptor beta chains from one sample, sequenced in a study of T cells in narcolepsy. Here immunoSEQ multiplex PCR was the method, and the copy in TCRdb shows in-frame clones only, minus some. The sample lists around 35,000 clones, 65% to 85% occurring once. What was sequenced was memory (CD45RA-) CD4+ T cells from blood. Source of these receptors: a human donor in good health. Each CDR3 is given with its conserved first and last residue. The D gene is left open where the match is weak. Clone size appears in some rows only: once, few, many, or a class for an expanded clone.

TRBD1	TRBJ2-5	-	TRBV5-6	CASSLVGAGQGNQETQYF	TGTGCCAGCAGCTTGGTCGGGGCGGGACAGGGAAACCAAGAGACCCAGTACTTC
TRBD2	TRBJ2-1	-	TRBV5-1	CASSLAELAGRNEQFF	TGCGCCAGCAGCTTGGCCGAGCTAGCGGGGCGGAATGAGCAGTTCTTC
-	TRBJ2-3	-	TRBV6-1	CASNAQGTDTQYF	TGCGCCAGCAATGCACAGGGAACAGATACGCAGTATTTT
-	TRBJ1-1	-	TRBV9	CASSALPTGNTEAFF	TGTGCCAGCAGCGCCCTACCTACAGGGAACACTGAAGCTTTCTTT
-	TRBJ1-2	-	TRBV5-4	CASSQEVGGRYGYTF	TGTGCCAGCAGCCAAGAGGTTGGGGGTCGGTATGGCTACACCTTC
-	TRBJ2-7	-	TRBV25-1	CASSRDRGYEQYF	TGTGCCAGCAGTCGGGACCGCGGCTACGAGCAGTACTTC
-	TRBJ2-2	once	TRBV5-4	CASSPEWAAELFF	TGTGCCAGCAGCCCTGAGTGGGCCGCGGAGCTGTTTTTT
TRBD2	TRBJ2-3	-	TRBV5-1	CASSLAGGTTYTDTQYF	TGCGCCAGCAGCTTGGCCGGGGGGACTACCTACACAGATACGCAGTATTTT
-	TRBJ2-3	-	TRBV10-2	CAGGRGRTDTQYF	TGCGCCGGCGGCAGGGGTCGCACAGATACGCAGTATTTT
TRBD1	TRBJ2-1	-	TRBV11-1	CASSPPLGQGPYNEQFF	TGTGCCAGCAGCCCACCTCTTGGACAGGGTCCCTACAATGAGCAGTTCTTC
-	TRBJ2-3	-	TRBV5-1	CASSLYPATHRGKGTDTQYF	TGCGCCAGCAGCTTGTACCCCGCGACTCACCGAGGGAAGGGCACAGATACGCAGTATTTT
-	TRBJ2-1	-	TRBV18	CASSAKQDYHNEQFF	TGTGCCAGCTCAGCCAAGCAGGACTACCACAATGAGCAGTTCTTC
-	TRBJ1-6	-	TRBV30	CAWGPVRGSPLHF	TGTGCCTGGGGCCCCGTCAGGGGATCACCCCTCCACTTT
-	TRBJ2-7	-	TRBV6-1	CASRASAGSSYEQYF	TGTGCCAGCAGAGCTTCTGCAGGGTCCTCCTACGAGCAGTACTTC
-	TRBJ1-6	-	TRBV7-2	CASSLNSNSPLHF	TGTGCCAGCAGCTTGAACAGTAATTCACCCCTCCACTTT
TRBD2	TRBJ2-3	-	TRBV11-2	CASSLEGGRADTQYF	TGTGCCAGCAGCTTAGAAGGAGGGAGGGCAGATACGCAGTATTTT
-	TRBJ1-1	few	TRBV25-1	CASSSGGEAFF	TGTGCCAGCAGTTCGGGGGGTGAAGCTTTCTTT
-	TRBJ1-4	-	TRBV7-3	CASSLTGGEAEKLFF	TGTGCCAGCAGCTTAACTGGCGGGGAAGCCGAAAAACTGTTTTTT
TRBD2	TRBJ2-5	-	TRBV5-4	CASSPNGLAGGTETQYF	TGTGCCAGCAGCCCCAACGGACTAGCGGGGGGCACGGAGACCCAGTACTTC
-	TRBJ2-2	-	TRBV28	CASSRWSELFF	TGTGCCAGCAGTCGTTGGAGTGAGCTGTTTTTT
TRBD2	TRBJ2-3	-	TRBV2	CASSRAGGYTDTQYF	TGTGCCAGCAGTCGAGCGGGAGGTTACACAGATACGCAGTATTTT
-	TRBJ2-1	-	TRBV9	CASSSRRGREQFF	TGTGCCAGCAGCTCTAGGAGGGGGCGGGAGCAGTTCTTC
-	TRBJ1-1	few	TRBV2	CASMGDLNTEAFF	TGTGCCAGCATGGGTGACCTGAACACTGAAGCTTTCTTT
-	TRBJ1-2	-	TRBV27	CASSPYSPTYGYTF	TGTGCCAGCAGTCCCTATTCCCCGACCTATGGCTACACCTTC
-	TRBJ1-1	-	TRBV15	CATSLRGGTEAFF	TGTGCCACCAGCCTCAGGGGCGGGACTGAAGCTTTCTTT
TRBD2	TRBJ2-5	-	TRBV7-8	CASSSKTSGRGETQYF	TGTGCCAGCAGCTCCAAGACTAGCGGGAGAGGGGAGACCCAGTACTTC
TRBD2	TRBJ2-1	-	TRBV10-3	CAISLTSGNWNEQFF	TGTGCCATCAGTCTTACTAGCGGGAATTGGAATGAGCAGTTCTTC
-	TRBJ1-1	-	TRBV4-3	CASSQVGGNTEAFF	TGCGCCAGCAGCCAAGTCGGGGGGAACACTGAAGCTTTCTTT
-	TRBJ2-5	few	TRBV5-1	CASSSFEETQYF	TGCGCCAGCAGCTCATTCGAAGAGACCCAGTACTTC
TRBD2	TRBJ2-1	-	TRBV7-2	CASSLALGGASGEQFF	TGTGCCAGCAGCTTAGCGCTCGGGGGGGCCTCCGGTGAGCAGTTCTTC
-	TRBJ2-1	-	TRBV10-2	CASRADPSPYNEQFF	TGCGCCAGCAGGGCAGACCCTTCCCCCTACAATGAGCAGTTCTTC
TRBD2	TRBJ2-2	-	TRBV7-3	CASSLQPVAGVVGGELFF	TGTGCCAGCAGCTTACAGCCGGTAGCGGGAGTAGTCGGCGGGGAGCTGTTTTTT
TRBD1	TRBJ1-6	few	TRBV6-6	CASRGQGELGPLHF	TGTGCCAGCAGAGGACAGGGGGAACTGGGACCCCTCCACTTT
-	TRBJ2-7	-	TRBV28	CASSLGDTTLSEQYF	TGTGCCAGCAGTTTAGGGGACACAACCCTCTCCGAGCAGTACTTC
-	TRBJ1-1	-	TRBV9	CASSVGSQNTEAFF	TGTGCCAGCAGCGTGGGCAGCCAGAACACTGAAGCTTTCTTT
-	TRBJ1-3	few	TRBV2	CASSETPSTSVGNTIYF	TGTGCCAGCAGTGAAACACCTTCTACCAGCGTTGGAAACACCATATATTTT
-	TRBJ2-7	-	TRBV27	CASRDYEQYF	TGTGCCAGCAGAGACTACGAGCAGTACTTC
-	TRBJ2-3	-	TRBV28	CASSLMSTDTQYF	TGTGCCAGCAGTTTAATGTCCACAGATACGCAGTATTTT
-	TRBJ1-2	-	TRBV2	CASSQIGDGYTF	TGTGCCAGCAGCCAGATCGGGGACGGCTACACCTTC
-	TRBJ2-1	-	TRBV18	CASSSYNEQFF	TGTGCCAGCTCCAGTTACAATGAGCAGTTCTTC